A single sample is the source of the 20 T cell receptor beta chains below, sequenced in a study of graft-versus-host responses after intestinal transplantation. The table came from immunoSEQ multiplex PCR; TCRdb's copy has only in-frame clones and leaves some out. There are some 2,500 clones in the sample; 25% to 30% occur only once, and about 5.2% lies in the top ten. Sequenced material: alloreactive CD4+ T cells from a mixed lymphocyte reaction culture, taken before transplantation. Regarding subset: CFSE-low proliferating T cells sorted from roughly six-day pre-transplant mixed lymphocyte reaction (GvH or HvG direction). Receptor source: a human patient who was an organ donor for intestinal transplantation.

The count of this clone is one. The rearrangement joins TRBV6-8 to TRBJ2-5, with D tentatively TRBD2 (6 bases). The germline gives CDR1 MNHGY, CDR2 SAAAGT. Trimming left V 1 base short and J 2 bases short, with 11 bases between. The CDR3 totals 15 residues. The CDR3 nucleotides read TGTGCCAGCAGTTACTTAGCGGAGACTCAAGAGACCCAGTACTTC. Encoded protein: CASSYLAETQETQYF.

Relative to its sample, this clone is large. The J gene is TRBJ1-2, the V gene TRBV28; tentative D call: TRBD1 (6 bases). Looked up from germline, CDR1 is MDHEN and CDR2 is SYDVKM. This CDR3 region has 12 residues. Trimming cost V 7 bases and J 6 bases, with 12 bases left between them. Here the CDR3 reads CASMQGWDGYTF. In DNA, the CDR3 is TGTGCCAGCATGCAGGGGTGGGATGGCTACACCTTC.

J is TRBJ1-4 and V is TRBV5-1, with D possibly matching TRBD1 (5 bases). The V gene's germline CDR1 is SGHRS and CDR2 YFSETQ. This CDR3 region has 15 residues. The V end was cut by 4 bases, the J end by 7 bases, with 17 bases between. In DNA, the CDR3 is TGCGCCAGCAGCGCAAATCCAGACAGTTTTGAAAAACTGTTTTTT. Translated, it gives CASSANPDSFEKLFF.

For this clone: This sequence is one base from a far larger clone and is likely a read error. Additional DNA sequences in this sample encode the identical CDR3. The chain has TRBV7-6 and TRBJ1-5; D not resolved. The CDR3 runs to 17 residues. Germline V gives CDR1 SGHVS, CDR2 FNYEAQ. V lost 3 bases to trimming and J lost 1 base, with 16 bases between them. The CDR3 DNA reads TGTGCCAGCAGCTTGGTGCCCGCGGGGAGGAGCAATCAGCCCCAGCATTTT. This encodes CASSLVPAGRSNQPQHF.

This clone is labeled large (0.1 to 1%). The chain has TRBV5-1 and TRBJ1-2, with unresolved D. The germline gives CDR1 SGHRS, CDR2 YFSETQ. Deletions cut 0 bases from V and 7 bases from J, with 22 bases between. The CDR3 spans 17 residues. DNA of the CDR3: TGCGCCAGCAGCTTGGGGGCCCTCGAATTGGCCTTGAGTGGCTACACCTTC. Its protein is CASSLGALELALSGYTF.

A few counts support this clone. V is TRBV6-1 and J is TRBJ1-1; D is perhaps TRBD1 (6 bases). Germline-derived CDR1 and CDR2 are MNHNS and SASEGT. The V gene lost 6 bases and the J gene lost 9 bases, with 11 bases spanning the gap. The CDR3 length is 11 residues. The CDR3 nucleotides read TGTGCCAGCAGCCGAGACAGGAAAGCTTTCTTT. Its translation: CASSRDRKAFF.

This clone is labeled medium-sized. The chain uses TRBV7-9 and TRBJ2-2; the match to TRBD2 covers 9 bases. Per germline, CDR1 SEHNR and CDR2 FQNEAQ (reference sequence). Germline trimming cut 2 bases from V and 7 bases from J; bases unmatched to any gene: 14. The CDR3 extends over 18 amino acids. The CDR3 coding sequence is TGTGCCAGCAGCTTACGTTCTAGCGGGACTGTAGTCGGCGGGGAGCTGTTTTTT. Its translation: CASSLRSSGTVVGGELFF.

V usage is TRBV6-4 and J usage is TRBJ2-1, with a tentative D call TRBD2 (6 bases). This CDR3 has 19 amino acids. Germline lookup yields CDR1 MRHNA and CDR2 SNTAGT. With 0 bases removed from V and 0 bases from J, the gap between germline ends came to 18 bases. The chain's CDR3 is CASSDSGQAEGGSYNEQFF. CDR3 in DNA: TGTGCCAGCAGTGACTCGGGCCAGGCAGAGGGAGGCTCCTACAATGAGCAGTTCTTC.

CDR3 amino acids: CASDEGGGYEQYF. The CDR3, as DNA: TGTGCCAGCGATGAGGGGGGGGGCTACGAGCAGTACTTC. The chain is built from TRBV6-1 and TRBJ2-7; tentative D call: TRBD2 (7 bases). Germline V gene sequence: CDR1 MNHNS, CDR2 SASEGT. V lost 8 bases to trimming and J lost 3 bases, with 14 bases between them. This CDR3 has 13 residues.

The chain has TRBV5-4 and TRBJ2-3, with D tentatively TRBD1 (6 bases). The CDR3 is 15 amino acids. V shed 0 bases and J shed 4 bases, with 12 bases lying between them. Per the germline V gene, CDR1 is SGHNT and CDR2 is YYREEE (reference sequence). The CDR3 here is CASSLGGPRSDTQYF. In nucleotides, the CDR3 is TGTGCCAGCAGCTTGGGGGGGCCGCGATCAGATACGCAGTATTTT.

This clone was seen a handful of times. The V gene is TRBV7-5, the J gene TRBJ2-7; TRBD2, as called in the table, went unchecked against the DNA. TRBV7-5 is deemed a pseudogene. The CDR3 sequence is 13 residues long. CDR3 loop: CASSPTTGYEQYF. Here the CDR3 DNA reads TGTGCCAGCAGCCCCACCACTGGCTACGAGCAGTACTTC.

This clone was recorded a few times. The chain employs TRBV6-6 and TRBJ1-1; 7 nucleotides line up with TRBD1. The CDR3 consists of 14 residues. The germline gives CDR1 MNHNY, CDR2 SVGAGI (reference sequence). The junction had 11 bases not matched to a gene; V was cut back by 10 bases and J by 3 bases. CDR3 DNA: TGTGCCATCCGACAGGGCCACCGGGACACTGAAGCTTTCTTT. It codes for CAIRQGHRDTEAFF.

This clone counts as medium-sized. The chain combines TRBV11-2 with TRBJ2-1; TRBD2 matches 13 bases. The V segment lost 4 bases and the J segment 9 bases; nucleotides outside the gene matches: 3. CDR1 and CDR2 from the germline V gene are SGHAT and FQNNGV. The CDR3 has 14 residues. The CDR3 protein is CASSWTSGSFEQFF. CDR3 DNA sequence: TGTGCCAGCAGCTGGACTAGCGGGAGTTTTGAGCAGTTCTTC.

The CDR3 is CASSRLAGSETQYF. The CDR3 DNA follows: TGTGCCAGCAGTAGGCTAGCGGGAAGTGAGACCCAGTACTTC. The chain combines TRBV6-5 with TRBJ2-5; 9 nucleotides align to TRBD2. V shed 5 bases and J 5 bases; nucleotides not matched to a gene: 6. In germline, CDR1 is MNHEY, CDR2 SVGAGI. CDR3 length: 14 amino acids.

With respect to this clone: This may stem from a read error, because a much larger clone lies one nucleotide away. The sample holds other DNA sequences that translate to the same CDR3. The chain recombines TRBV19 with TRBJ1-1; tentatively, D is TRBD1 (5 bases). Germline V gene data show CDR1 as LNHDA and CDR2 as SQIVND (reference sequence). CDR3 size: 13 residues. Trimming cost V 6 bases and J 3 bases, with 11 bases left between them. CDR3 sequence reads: CASRWTGDTEAFF. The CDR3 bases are TGTGCCAGTAGATGGACGGGGGACACTGAAGCTTTCTTT.

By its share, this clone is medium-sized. CDR3 protein: CASSIVNRGFTGELFF. In DNA, the CDR3 is TGTGCCAGTAGTATAGTAAACAGGGGGTTCACCGGGGAGCTGTTTTTT. The V gene is TRBV19, the J gene TRBJ2-2; TRBD1 aligns across 8 bases. This CDR3 comprises 16 residues. The junction had 5 bases not matched to a gene; V was cut back by 1 base and J by 4 bases. Looked up from germline, CDR1 is LNHDA and CDR2 is SQIVND (reference sequence).

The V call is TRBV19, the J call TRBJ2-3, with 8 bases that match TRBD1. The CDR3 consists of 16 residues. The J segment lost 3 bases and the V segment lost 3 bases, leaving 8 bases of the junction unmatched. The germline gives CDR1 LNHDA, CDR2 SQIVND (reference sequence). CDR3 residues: CASSMAAGGRTDTQYF. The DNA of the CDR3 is TGTGCCAGTAGTATGGCCGCAGGGGGCAGAACAGATACGCAGTATTTT.

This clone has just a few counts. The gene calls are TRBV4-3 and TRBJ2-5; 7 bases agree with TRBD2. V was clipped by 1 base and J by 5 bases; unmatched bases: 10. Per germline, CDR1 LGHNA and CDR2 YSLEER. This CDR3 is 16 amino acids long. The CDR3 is CASSQVVAGAGETQYF. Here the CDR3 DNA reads TGCGCCAGCAGCCAAGTGGTGGCGGGAGCCGGGGAGACCCAGTACTTC.

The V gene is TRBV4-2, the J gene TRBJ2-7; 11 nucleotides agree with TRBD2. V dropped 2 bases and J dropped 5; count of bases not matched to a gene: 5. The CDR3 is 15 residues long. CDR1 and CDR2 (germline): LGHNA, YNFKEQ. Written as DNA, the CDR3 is TGTGCCAGCAGCCAACAGGGACTAGCGGAGAACGAGCAGTACTTC. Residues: CASSQQGLAENEQYF.

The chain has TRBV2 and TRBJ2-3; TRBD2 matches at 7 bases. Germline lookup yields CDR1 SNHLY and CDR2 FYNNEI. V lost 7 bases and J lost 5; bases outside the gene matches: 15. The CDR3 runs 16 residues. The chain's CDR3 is CASTLTWREFGDTQYF. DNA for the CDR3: TGTGCCAGCACGCTGACTTGGCGGGAGTTTGGAGATACGCAGTATTTT.